This TCR beta chain was identified during a study of regulatory T cells in long-lasting Graves disease. CDR3 length equals 14 residues. V trimming: 1 base; J trimming: 7 bases; junction bases outside the gene matches: 7. Germline lookup yields CDR1 SGHDT and CDR2 YYEEEE. This clonotype was detected a few times. Its antigen is not known. Since a much larger clone is just one base distant, this may be a read error. Findings of the study overall: TRBV28 was favored in persistent disease, as were TRBJ1-2 and TRBJ2-5. Between persistent patients, fewer than 3,500 public clonotypes were shared, exceeding the roughly 920 shared between new patients.

Noted time point: newly diagnosed GD, antithyroid drugs for less than 3 months. The TCR library was made from RNA that had been extracted from PBMCs in TRIzol. The patients were enrolled through endocrinology in Xi'an, China. Arm-PCR with iRepertoire HTBI primers amplified the CDR3 regions for these TCR beta libraries. TCRdb re-analysed the multiplex PCR reads in MiXCR, keeping a single row per CDR3 protein. The table includes under 500,000 distinct CDR3 sequences, about 16% detected once. This sample also appeared in a second study, on T cells in Graves' hyperthyroidism and ophthalmopathy.

V gene TRBV5-6 combines with J gene TRBJ2-5; 7 bases agree with TRBD2. This clonotype was obtained from a woman under 40 with Graves disease. The sample consisted of peripheral blood mononuclear cells (PBMCs), taken at new diagnosis, from a patient treated with antithyroid drugs. CDR3 sequence (DNA): TGTGCCAGCAGCTTGATTGCGGGAGATGGGACCCAGTACTTC. As protein: CASSLIAGDGTQYF. Supplemented by reference TRBV5-6 and TRBJ2-5, the full variable domain reads DAGVTQSPTHLIKTRGQQVTLRCSPKSGHDTVSWYQQALGQGPQFIFQYYEEEERQRGNFPDRFSGHQFPNYSSELNVNALLLGDSALYLCASSLIAGDGTQYFGPGTRLLVL.